Listed below are T cell receptor beta chains from one sample, sequenced in a study of blood T cell repertoires in COVID-19. This table comes from immunoSEQ multiplex PCR, and its TCRdb copy is limited to in-frame clones, with some not included. The data contain approximately 250,000 clones, about 88% of them singletons. Material: peripheral blood. These receptors came from a man aged 40-49 years with acute or convalescent COVID-19. Each CDR3 is given with its conserved first and last residue. Each record gives: J gene, clone size, D gene, CDR3 length, V gene, CDR3 DNA, CDR3 protein. A D gene is named only where the DNA matches it firmly. A row's size may be missing; if present it is once, few, many or a size class.

J gene: TRBJ2-5
clone size: few
D gene: TRBD2
CDR3 length: 15
V gene: TRBV5-1
CDR3 DNA: TGCGCCAGCAGCCGTAGCGGGGGGGAGAAAGAGACCCAGTACTTC
CDR3 protein: CASSRSGGEKETQYF

J gene: TRBJ2-1
clone size: .
D gene: TRBD1
CDR3 length: 15
V gene: TRBV7-6
CDR3 DNA: TGTGCCAGCAGCTTCGACAGGGGAAATCTGAATGAGCAGTTCTTC
CDR3 protein: CASSFDRGNLNEQFF

J gene: TRBJ1-2
clone size: .
D gene: TRBD1
CDR3 length: 14
V gene: TRBV7-9
CDR3 DNA: TGTGCCAGCAGCGGGACAGGGTACAACTATGGCTACACCTTC
CDR3 protein: CASSGTGYNYGYTF

J gene: TRBJ2-1
clone size: .
D gene: .
CDR3 length: 15
V gene: TRBV30
CDR3 DNA: TGTGCCTGGAGTGTACGGGCAGGGGCCTACAATGAGCAGTTCTTC
CDR3 protein: CAWSVRAGAYNEQFF

J gene: TRBJ1-1
clone size: .
D gene: .
CDR3 length: 15
V gene: TRBV7-8
CDR3 DNA: TGTGCCAGCAGCTTAAGGGGTAATAGGAACACTGAAGCTTTCTTT
CDR3 protein: CASSLRGNRNTEAFF

J gene: TRBJ1-5
clone size: .
D gene: TRBD1
CDR3 length: 19
V gene: TRBV27
CDR3 DNA: TGTGCCAGCAGTTTATATGCGGGACAGACGCAATATAGCAATCAGCCCCAGCATTTT
CDR3 protein: CASSLYAGQTQYSNQPQHF

J gene: TRBJ1-1
clone size: .
D gene: .
CDR3 length: 14
V gene: TRBV7-8
CDR3 DNA: TGTGCCAGCAGCTTAGCCGGCGGGAACACTGAAGCTTTCTTT
CDR3 protein: CASSLAGGNTEAFF

J gene: TRBJ2-5
clone size: once
D gene: TRBD2
CDR3 length: 15
V gene: TRBV5-4
CDR3 DNA: TGTGCCTACCAACCGAGCGGGGGGGCTGGCGAGACCCAGTACTTC
CDR3 protein: CAYQPSGGAGETQYF

J gene: TRBJ2-1
clone size: .
D gene: TRBD1
CDR3 length: 16
V gene: TRBV19
CDR3 DNA: TGTGCCAGTAGGACGCCGGGACAGGGGGCTGGAGATGAGCAGTTCTTC
CDR3 protein: CASRTPGQGAGDEQFF

J gene: TRBJ1-3
clone size: .
D gene: .
CDR3 length: 15
V gene: TRBV30
CDR3 DNA: TGTGCCTGGAGTGTAGGGGCCCGCGTAGGAAACACCATATATTTT
CDR3 protein: CAWSVGARVGNTIYF

J gene: TRBJ2-5
clone size: .
D gene: TRBD2
CDR3 length: 16
V gene: TRBV27
CDR3 DNA: TGTGCCAGCAGTCCCTGGGCGGGGGGATCAGAAGAGACCCAGTACTTC
CDR3 protein: CASSPWAGGSEETQYF

J gene: TRBJ2-2
clone size: .
D gene: TRBD2
CDR3 length: 14
V gene: TRBV7-3
CDR3 DNA: TGTGCCAGCAGGGCGGGGGGAAACACCGGGGAGCTGTTTTTT
CDR3 protein: CASRAGGNTGELFF